This section outlines one TCR beta chain sequence together with its context. Its cognate antigen is unknown. The libraries were made with immunoSEQ v3. The assay was immunoSEQ multiplex PCR, and TCRdb's table has in-frame clones only and misses some. The table lists some 46,000 clones, about 80% of them singletons. This sample was included in a study of TIL therapy for anti-PD-1-resistant metastatic lung cancer. Across the whole study: Tumors carried a median about 1.5 non-synonymous mutations per megabase. Findings of the study overall: Infused TIL clonotypes partially replaced the baseline blood repertoire, then decayed over months. This highly selected cohort may not generalize to typical lung cancer patients.

Regarding time point: pre-treatment sample, taken before nivolumab and TIL therapy. Germline CDR1 and CDR2: MDHEN and SYDVKM. The CDR3 loop spans 10 amino acids. V lost 5 bases and J 10 bases, leaving 8 bases between the germline ends. The source is a man in his 70s with non-small cell lung cancer. The sample in question was blood, obtained at baseline. V gene TRBV28 combines with J gene TRBJ2-5; possibly TRBD1 for D (6 bases). The CDR3 bases are TGTGCCAGCAGTAGGGGGATCCAGTACTTC. This gives the protein CASSRGIQYF.